A selection of T cell receptor beta chains follows, all from one sample in a study of beta chain features in type 1 diabetes. TCRdb keeps only in-frame clones here, not all; method: immunoSEQ multiplex PCR. Of roughly 290,000 clones in the sample, approximately 15% were seen once. The sample taken for sequencing was naive CD4+ T cells from blood. Source of these receptors: a young man with type 1 diabetes. The CDR3 runs from the conserved cysteine through the conserved F or W. Fields, in order: CDR3 protein, CDR3 DNA, clone size, J gene, D gene, V gene. The D gene is left open where the match is weak. A clone size is listed for some rows: how often the clone was seen (once, few, many), or a class if it is expanded.

CDR3: CASSLSGLQETQYF
DNA: TGCGCCAGCAGCTTAAGTGGACTACAGGAGACCCAGTACTTC
size: NA
J: TRBJ2-5
D: NA
V: TRBV5-1

CDR3: CSVGRTTQETQYF
DNA: TGCAGCGTTGGTAGGACAACCCAAGAGACCCAGTACTTC
size: few
J: TRBJ2-5
D: NA
V: TRBV29-1

CDR3: CASSQGTQTFRQLFF
DNA: TGTGCCAGCAGCCAGGGGACTCAAACCTTCCGGCAGCTGTTTTTT
size: few
J: TRBJ2-2
D: NA
V: TRBV14

CDR3: CASSRREGDTDTQYF
DNA: TGTGCCAGCAGCCGCAGGGAAGGGGACACAGATACGCAGTATTTT
size: NA
J: TRBJ2-3
D: NA
V: TRBV6-6

CDR3: CAGGPGTGDTQYF
DNA: TGTGCCGGGGGGCCCGGGACAGGGGATACGCAGTATTTT
size: NA
J: TRBJ2-3
D: TRBD1
V: TRBV30

CDR3: CAWSVTDGLRGYTF
DNA: TGTGCCTGGAGTGTAACCGACGGCTTGCGGGGCTACACCTTC
size: NA
J: TRBJ1-2
D: NA
V: TRBV30

CDR3: CASSPTGGSTDTQYF
DNA: TGTGCCAGCAGCCCGACGGGAGGGAGCACAGATACGCAGTATTTT
size: NA
J: TRBJ2-3
D: TRBD2
V: TRBV9

CDR3: CASSPLGAGTGNYEQYF
DNA: TGCGCCAGCAGCCCGTTGGGGGCAGGGACAGGTAACTACGAGCAGTACTTC
size: few
J: TRBJ2-7
D: TRBD1
V: TRBV4-1

CDR3: CASRTGLAYNEQFF
DNA: TGTGCCAGCAGGACGGGACTAGCCTACAATGAGCAGTTCTTC
size: NA
J: TRBJ2-1
D: TRBD2
V: TRBV2

CDR3: CASSLAGDPSTDTQYF
DNA: TGTGCCAGCAGCTTGGCAGGGGATCCTAGCACAGATACGCAGTATTTT
size: few
J: TRBJ2-3
D: NA
V: TRBV5-4

CDR3: CASRGLAGTIEQYF
DNA: TGTGCCAGCAGGGGACTAGCGGGGACGATCGAGCAGTACTTC
size: few
J: TRBJ2-7
D: TRBD2
V: TRBV27

CDR3: CASSPIRNYGYTF
DNA: TGTGCCAGCAGCCCCATACGGAACTATGGCTACACCTTC
size: few
J: TRBJ1-2
D: NA
V: TRBV7-2

CDR3: CASENRGLNTEAFF
DNA: TGTGCCTCCGAAAACAGGGGATTGAACACTGAAGCTTTCTTT
size: NA
J: TRBJ1-1
D: TRBD1
V: TRBV30

CDR3: CASSEPGGGVRETQYF
DNA: TGCGCCAGCAGTGAGCCGGGGGGGGGTGTTCGGGAGACCCAGTACTTC
size: once
J: TRBJ2-5
D: TRBD2
V: TRBV10-2

CDR3: CASTRTGEKDTQYF
DNA: TGTGCCAGCACCCGAACGGGGGAGAAAGATACGCAGTATTTT
size: few
J: TRBJ2-3
D: NA
V: TRBV21-1

CDR3: CASSSGAGNTYEQYF
DNA: TGTGCCAGCAGCTCGGGAGCGGGGAATACCTACGAGCAGTACTTC
size: NA
J: TRBJ2-7
D: TRBD2
V: TRBV28

CDR3: CASSPSRTGADTQYF
DNA: TGTGCCAGTAGCCCCAGCCGGACAGGAGCAGATACGCAGTATTTT
size: few
J: TRBJ2-3
D: TRBD1
V: TRBV19

CDR3: CASSSGTTGQPQHF
DNA: TGTGCCAGCAGCTCCGGGACAACGGGTCAGCCCCAGCATTTT
size: NA
J: TRBJ1-5
D: NA
V: TRBV7-9

CDR3: CASSFSGQETQYF
DNA: TGTGCCAGCAGCTTTTCCGGGCAAGAGACCCAGTACTTC
size: NA
J: TRBJ2-5
D: NA
V: TRBV13

CDR3: CASSLQGLAARDTQYF
DNA: TGTGCCAGCAGCTTGCAAGGACTAGCGGCACGGGATACGCAGTATTTT
size: NA
J: TRBJ2-3
D: TRBD2
V: TRBV13

CDR3: CARDSGLHEQFF
DNA: TGTGCCCGGGATTCGGGACTGCACGAGCAGTTCTTC
size: NA
J: TRBJ2-1
D: NA
V: TRBV30

CDR3: CASSLRSTSAGEQYF
DNA: TGTGCCAGCAGCTTGCGGTCTACGAGCGCCGGCGAGCAGTACTTC
size: NA
J: TRBJ2-7
D: NA
V: TRBV5-4

CDR3: CATSRASVENTEAFF
DNA: TGTGCCACCAGCCGAGCTTCGGTAGAGAACACTGAAGCTTTCTTT
size: few
J: TRBJ1-1
D: NA
V: TRBV15

CDR3: CASSLEGINQPQHF
DNA: TGTGCCAGCAGCTTGGAGGGGATAAATCAGCCCCAGCATTTT
size: few
J: TRBJ1-5
D: NA
V: TRBV7-9

CDR3: CASSHAQGSNTGELFF
DNA: TGTGCCAGCTCACACGCACAGGGTTCTAACACCGGGGAGCTGTTTTTT
size: few
J: TRBJ2-2
D: NA
V: TRBV18

CDR3: CASSFYIANTEAFF
DNA: TGTGCCAGCAGCTTTTATATAGCGAACACTGAAGCTTTCTTT
size: NA
J: TRBJ1-1
D: NA
V: TRBV7-9

CDR3: CASSFSPPRQYEQYF
DNA: TGTGCCAGCAGTTTCTCGCCCCCACGACAGTACGAGCAGTACTTC
size: NA
J: TRBJ2-7
D: NA
V: TRBV2

CDR3: CSVGLAVQAGELFF
DNA: TGCAGCGTTGGACTAGCGGTACAGGCCGGGGAGCTGTTTTTT
size: few
J: TRBJ2-2
D: TRBD2
V: TRBV29-1

CDR3: CSVGDRGRYEQYF
DNA: TGCAGCGTTGGGGACAGGGGTAGATACGAGCAGTACTTC
size: few
J: TRBJ2-7
D: TRBD1
V: TRBV29-1